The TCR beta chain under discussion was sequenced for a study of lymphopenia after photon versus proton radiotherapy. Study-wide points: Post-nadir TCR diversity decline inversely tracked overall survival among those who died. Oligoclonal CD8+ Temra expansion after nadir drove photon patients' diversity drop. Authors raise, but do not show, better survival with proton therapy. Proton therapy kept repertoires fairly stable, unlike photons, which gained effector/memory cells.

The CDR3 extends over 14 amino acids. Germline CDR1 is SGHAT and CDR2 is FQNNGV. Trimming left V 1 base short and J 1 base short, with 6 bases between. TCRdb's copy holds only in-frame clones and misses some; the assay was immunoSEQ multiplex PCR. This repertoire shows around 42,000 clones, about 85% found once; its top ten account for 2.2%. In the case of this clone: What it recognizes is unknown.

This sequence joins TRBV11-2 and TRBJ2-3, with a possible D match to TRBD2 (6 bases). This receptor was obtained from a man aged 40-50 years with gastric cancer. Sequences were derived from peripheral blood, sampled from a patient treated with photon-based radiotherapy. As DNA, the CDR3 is TGTGCCAGCAGCTTAGCGGGGGGCACAGATACGCAGTATTTT. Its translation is CASSLAGGTDTQYF.